These 32 T cell receptor beta chains came from one sample sequenced in a study of cytomegalovirus exposure and HLA in healthy donors. The study ran its PCR with 60 Vbeta and 13 Jbeta primers. Assay: immunoSEQ multiplex PCR; the TCRdb copy retains only in-frame clones and omits some. The repertoire holds around 110,000 clones, with roughly four fifths as singletons. The sequencing input was PBMCs. The receptor set was obtained from a woman in her late teens or twenties in good health and CMV-seronegative.

The V gene is TRBV5-4, the J gene TRBJ1-1, with a tentative D call TRBD1 (5 bases). From germline, CDR1 is SGHNT and CDR2 YYREEE (reference sequence). There are 14 residues in the CDR3. V was shortened by 0 bases and J by 3 bases, with 9 bases between the two germline ends. CDR3 residues: CASSLVGGYTEAFF. The CDR3 DNA is TGTGCCAGCAGCTTGGTGGGGGGGTACACTGAAGCTTTCTTT. Full variable domain (rest looked up from reference TRBV5-4 and TRBJ1-1): ETGVTQSPTHLIKTRGQQVTLRCSSQSGHNTVSWYQQALGQGPQFIFQYYREEENGRGNFPPRFSGLQFPNYSSELNVNALELDDSALYLCASSLVGGYTEAFFGQGTRLTVV.

The V call is TRBV6-5, the J call TRBJ1-1; D gene uncertain. V was trimmed by 6 bases and J by 2 bases, leaving 10 bases between them. The germline V gene encodes CDR1 MNHEY and CDR2 SVGAGI. The CDR3 loop spans 13 amino acids. CDR3 residues: CASRTRSNTEAFF. The CDR3 nucleotides read TGTGCCAGCAGGACGAGGTCCAACACTGAAGCTTTCTTT.

This clone was counted only a few times. The V and J genes are TRBV28 and TRBJ2-1; D might be TRBD2 (5 bases). Germline CDR1 and CDR2: MDHEN and SYDVKM. The CDR3 is made up of 13 amino acids. V was clipped by 5 bases and J by 8 bases, with 13 bases between them. The CDR3 region is CASSVRTVDEQFF. The DNA of the CDR3 is TGTGCCAGCAGTGTGAGGACTGTTGATGAGCAGTTCTTC.

This sequence joins TRBV7-9 and TRBJ1-5; no clear D gene. Deletions cut 5 bases from V and 7 bases from J, with 9 bases between. This CDR3 has 12 amino acids. CDR1 is SEHNR and CDR2 is FQNEAQ in the germline V gene (reference sequence). The CDR3 loop reads CASSGGGQPQHF. In DNA form, the CDR3 reads TGTGCCAGCAGCGGAGGAGGACAGCCCCAGCATTTT.

This sequence joins TRBV28 and TRBJ1-5; D remains ambiguous. The germline CDR1 and CDR2 sequences are MDHEN and SYDVKM. CDR3 length: 15 amino acids. V was trimmed by 5 bases and J by 4 bases, leaving 15 bases between them. The CDR3 DNA reads TGTGCCAGCAGTGTTGGGAGAGGCCCAAATCAGCCCCAGCATTTT. It is translated as CASSVGRGPNQPQHF. Combining the CDR3 with reference TRBV28 and TRBJ1-5 gives the whole variable domain DVKVTQSSRYLVKRTGEKVFLECVQDMDHENMFWYRQDPGLGLRLIYFSYDVKMKEKGDIPEGYSVSREKKERFSLILESASTNQTSMYLCASSVGRGPNQPQHFGDGTRLSIL.

This clone was picked up one time. The V call is TRBV2, the J call TRBJ2-6, with D possibly TRBD2 on 6 matching bases. The V gene lost 7 bases and the J gene lost 0 bases, with 25 bases spanning the gap. Germline loops: CDR1 SNHLY, CDR2 FYNNEI. This CDR3 is 20 amino acids long. The CDR3 sequence is CASIFSSLRRATSGANVLTF. CDR3 DNA sequence: TGTGCCAGCATTTTCTCTTCCCTCAGGAGGGCTACCTCTGGGGCCAACGTCCTGACTTTC.

The V and J genes are TRBV27 and TRBJ1-2; no firm D call. CDR3 length equals 14 residues. CDR1 and CDR2 (germline): MNHEY, SMNVEV (reference sequence). Trimming removed 5 bases at V and 1 base at J, with 11 bases between. Here the CDR3 DNA reads TGTGCCAGCAGTGCGTCAGGAATTAACTATGGCTACACCTTC. It encodes CASSASGINYGYTF.

This chain uses TRBV6-1 with TRBJ1-2, with D unclear. Germline V gene data show CDR1 as MNHNS and CDR2 as SASEGT. This CDR3 has 13 residues. Trimming cost V 11 bases and J 7 bases, with 20 bases left between them. DNA of the CDR3: TGTGCCGTCACCCAAGGACGGGCGGGTGGCTACACCTTC. Its translation: CAVTQGRAGGYTF.

The chain joins TRBV7-9 to TRBJ1-2, with TRBD1 matching over 12 bases. The CDR3 covers 17 residues. J lost 7 bases, V lost 5 bases, and 14 bases had no gene match. Germline CDR1 and CDR2: SEHNR and FQNEAQ (reference sequence). The CDR3 reads CASSPSGTGGAVSGYTF. CDR3 in DNA: TGTGCCAGCAGCCCATCCGGGACAGGGGGCGCGGTGAGTGGCTACACCTTC.

This clone was seen once. This chain connects TRBV30 to TRBJ2-5; TRBD1 is a possible D gene (6 bases). The J call may be in error: the DNA end matches TRBJ2-7 better. Germline-derived CDR1 and CDR2 are GTSNPN and SVGIG (reference sequence). This CDR3 region has 14 residues. CDR3 residues: CAWQTWDTSYEQYF. CDR3 nucleotide sequence: TGTGCCTGGCAAACCTGGGACACTTCCTACGAGCAGTACTTC.

The gene calls are TRBV28 and TRBJ1-4; TRBD1 is a possible D gene (6 bases). CDR1 is MDHEN, CDR2 SYDVKM, per germline. V was trimmed by 3 bases and J by 8 bases, leaving 13 bases between them. This CDR3 contains 14 residues. The CDR3 region is CASSFGGAQEKLFF. CDR3 DNA: TGTGCCAGCAGTTTCGGGGGGGCTCAAGAAAAACTGTTTTTT.

This clone has just a few counts. V gene TRBV15 combines with J gene TRBJ1-5; 8 nucleotides agree with TRBD1. CDR1 LNHNV and CDR2 YYDKDF come from the germline V gene (reference sequence). This CDR3 region has 15 residues. Unmatched junction bases numbered 10, after V lost 5 bases and J lost 7 bases. CDR3 in amino acids: CATSRDRPMGQPQHF. The CDR3 region has the DNA TGTGCCACCAGCCGGGACAGGCCGATGGGCCAGCCCCAGCATTTT.

The sample holds a few counts of this clone. Other DNA sequences in this specimen translate into the identical CDR3. V and J are TRBV19 and TRBJ1-4; 7 nucleotides agree with TRBD1. V was pared by 4 bases and J by 0 bases, with 2 bases of the junction left unmatched. Germline lookup yields CDR1 LNHDA and CDR2 SQIVND (reference sequence). The CDR3 runs to 15 residues. DNA of the CDR3: TGTGCCAGTAGTACAGGGACAGCAACTAATGAAAAACTGTTTTTT. Protein product: CASSTGTATNEKLFF. Complete variable domain (other parts from reference TRBV19 and TRBJ1-4): DGGITQSPKYLFRKEGQNVTLSCEQNLNHDAMYWYRQDPGQGLRLIYYSQIVNDFQKGDIAEGYSVSREKKESFPLTVTSAQKNPTAFYLCASSTGTATNEKLFFGSGTQLSVL.

The chain couples TRBV7-3 to TRBJ1-1, with 9 bases matching TRBD1. The CDR3 sequence is 13 residues long. Looked up from germline, CDR1 is SGHTA and CDR2 is FQGTGA. V dropped 6 bases and J dropped 4; count of bases not matched to a gene: 3. This chain's CDR3 is CASRQGAGTEAFF. The DNA for the CDR3 is TGTGCCAGCAGACAGGGGGCAGGCACTGAAGCTTTCTTT.

The chain links TRBV5-1 to TRBJ1-1; a weak D match, TRBD1 (6 bases). This CDR3 is 14 amino acids long. With 0 bases removed from V and 3 bases from J, the gap between germline ends came to 9 bases. Per germline, CDR1 SGHRS and CDR2 YFSETQ. CDR3 nucleotides: TGCGCCAGCAGCTTGGTACAGGGATACACTGAAGCTTTCTTT. As protein: CASSLVQGYTEAFF.

V and J are TRBV28 and TRBJ1-4; D is undetermined. Trimming left V 5 bases short and J 6 bases short, with 19 bases between. This CDR3 contains 16 residues. CDR1 and CDR2 (germline): MDHEN, SYDVKM. In DNA form, the CDR3 reads TGTGCCAGCAGTCGTCCCCCTTCCGGGGTCGATGAAAAACTGTTTTTT. As protein: CASSRPPSGVDEKLFF. Combining the CDR3 with reference TRBV28 and TRBJ1-4 gives the whole variable domain DVKVTQSSRYLVKRTGEKVFLECVQDMDHENMFWYRQDPGLGLRLIYFSYDVKMKEKGDIPEGYSVSREKKERFSLILESASTNQTSMYLCASSRPPSGVDEKLFFGSGTQLSVL.

V gene TRBV5-1 combines with J gene TRBJ2-7; D ambiguous. CDR1 is SGHRS, CDR2 YFSETQ, per germline. V was pared by 0 bases and J by 3 bases, with 7 bases between. This CDR3 spans 13 amino acids. The CDR3 nucleotides read TGCGCCAGCAGCTTGGTGGCAGACTACGAGCAGTACTTC. This encodes CASSLVADYEQYF.

The CDR3 sequence is CASSETVHGNTEAFF. In nucleotides, the CDR3 is TGTGCCAGCAGCGAGACAGTCCATGGGAACACTGAAGCTTTCTTT. This chain connects TRBV9 to TRBJ1-1; perhaps TRBD1 as D (5 bases). The CDR3 runs 15 residues. V lost 3 bases and J 1 base, leaving 13 bases between the germline ends. CDR1 is SGDLS and CDR2 is YYNGEE in the germline V gene.

The rearrangement links TRBV11-2 to TRBJ1-1, with TRBD1 matching 8 bases. V trimming: 5 bases; J trimming: 6 bases; junction bases outside the gene matches: 8. Germline V lookup: CDR1 SGHAT, CDR2 FQNNGV. The CDR3 loop spans 14 amino acids. CDR3 in amino acids: CASSKDRGNAEAFF. In nucleotides, the CDR3 is TGTGCCAGCAGCAAAGACAGGGGCAACGCTGAAGCTTTCTTT.

This chain uses TRBV7-2 with TRBJ2-1; 9 nucleotides match TRBD1. CDR1 and CDR2 (germline): SGHTA, FQGNSA. This CDR3 region has 17 residues. Trimming took 2 bases from V and 0 from J; bases not matched to a gene: 5. The chain's CDR3 is CASSLRTTGGSYNEQFF. CDR3 nucleotides: TGTGCCAGCAGCTTACGTACGACAGGGGGCTCCTACAATGAGCAGTTCTTC.

This clone was seen once. This chain links TRBV5-6 with TRBJ2-1, with 10 bases matching TRBD2. The length of the CDR3 is 16 residues. CDR1 SGHDT and CDR2 YYEEEE come from the germline V gene. With 4 bases clipped from V and 4 bases from J, the junction kept 8 bases outside the gene matches. CDR3 sequence: CASSRLAGSLYNEQFF. The CDR3 DNA reads as TGTGCCAGCAGCAGACTAGCGGGCTCGCTATACAATGAGCAGTTCTTC. Based on the CDR3 plus reference TRBV5-6 and TRBJ2-1, the full variable domain is DAGVTQSPTHLIKTRGQQVTLRCSPKSGHDTVSWYQQALGQGPQFIFQYYEEEERQRGNFPDRFSGHQFPNYSSELNVNALLLGDSALYLCASSRLAGSLYNEQFFGPGTRLTVL.

The rearrangement links TRBV5-1 to TRBJ2-7, with D perhaps matching TRBD2 (5 bases). This CDR3 contains 14 residues. The germline V gene encodes CDR1 SGHRS and CDR2 YFSETQ. V lost 0 bases, J lost 5 bases, and 12 bases lay in between. CDR3 nucleotides: TGCGCCAGCAGCTTGGGGTATGCGGGCGACGAGCAGTACTTC. This encodes CASSLGYAGDEQYF.

V and J are TRBV4-2 and TRBJ2-5, with 11 bases aligning to TRBD2. J lost 2 bases, V lost 0 bases, and 11 bases had no gene match. CDR1 LGHNA and CDR2 YNFKEQ come from the germline V gene. CDR3 length: 19 amino acids. Here the CDR3 DNA reads TGTGCCAGCAGCCAAGAGGGTCTAGCGGGGGGTTATTCTCAAGAGACCCAGTACTTC. Its protein is CASSQEGLAGGYSQETQYF.

The rearrangement joins TRBV6-5 to TRBJ2-5; maybe TRBD1 (6 bases). The CDR3 covers 13 residues. CDR1 and CDR2 (germline): MNHEY, SVGAGI. The ends were cut back, 7 bases at V and 4 bases at J, with 13 bases in the middle. This CDR3 reads CASTPTGRETQYF. The DNA of the CDR3 is TGTGCCAGCACCCCGACAGGAAGAGAGACCCAGTACTTC.

This chain links TRBV2 with TRBJ1-2; D is undetermined. V was shortened by 7 bases and J by 3 bases, with 9 bases between the two germline ends. The germline V gene encodes CDR1 SNHLY and CDR2 FYNNEI. This CDR3 has 12 residues. Here the CDR3 reads CASNYRDYGYTF. As DNA, the CDR3 is TGTGCCAGCAATTACCGGGACTATGGCTACACCTTC.

The V gene is TRBV28, the J gene TRBJ1-6, with D tentatively TRBD1 (5 bases). V was cut by 3 bases and J by 1 base, with 10 bases left in between. Germline V CDR1 and CDR2: MDHEN, SYDVKM. There are 16 residues in the CDR3. CDR3 coding DNA: TGTGCCAGCAGTTTGCCAGGGATGTCCTATAATTCACCCCTCCACTTT. Its protein product is CASSLPGMSYNSPLHF.

This chain uses TRBV6-6 with TRBJ2-1, with 8 positions matching TRBD2. J was trimmed by 6 bases and V by 7 bases; bases with no gene match: 11. The germline V gene encodes CDR1 MNHNY and CDR2 SVGAGI (reference sequence). The CDR3 covers 15 residues. CDR3 in amino acids: CASTREGWAGNEQFF. In nucleotides, the CDR3 is TGTGCCAGCACCCGGGAGGGGTGGGCAGGCAATGAGCAGTTCTTC.

This clone was observed once. The chain couples TRBV2 to TRBJ2-1, with D tentatively TRBD2 (5 bases). The CDR3 runs to 11 residues. CDR1 is SNHLY, CDR2 FYNNEI, per germline. Between the trimmed V and J ends, which lost 6 bases and 9 bases, there was a span of 9 bases. CDR3 amino acids: CASSGESEQFF. CDR3 coding DNA: TGTGCCAGCAGCGGGGAAAGTGAGCAGTTCTTC.

The chain couples TRBV19 to TRBJ2-5, with a tentative D call TRBD2 (6 bases). From germline, CDR1 is LNHDA and CDR2 SQIVND (reference sequence). The CDR3 loop spans 13 amino acids. Trimming left V 1 base short and J 5 bases short, with 8 bases between. The CDR3, as DNA: TGTGCCAGTAGTATAGGTGGGGGGGAGACCCAGTACTTC. This encodes CASSIGGGETQYF.

The V and J genes are TRBV28 and TRBJ1-1; 7 bases line up with TRBD1. Germline V CDR1 and CDR2: MDHEN, SYDVKM. V lost 6 bases, J lost 4 bases, and 14 bases stayed unmatched. This CDR3 has 16 amino acids. The CDR3 region has the DNA TGTGCCAGCAGGGTTAAGGGACAGTGGCGAGGCACTGAAGCTTTCTTT. This codes for CASRVKGQWRGTEAFF. The full variable domain, completed using reference TRBV28 and TRBJ1-1, is DVKVTQSSRYLVKRTGEKVFLECVQDMDHENMFWYRQDPGLGLRLIYFSYDVKMKEKGDIPEGYSVSREKKERFSLILESASTNQTSMYLCASRVKGQWRGTEAFFGQGTRLTVV.

V gene TRBV6-1 combines with J gene TRBJ1-6, with TRBD1 as a possible D gene (6 bases). The ends were cut back, 2 bases at V and 14 bases at J, with 19 bases in the middle. CDR1 and CDR2 (germline): MNHNS, SASEGT. This CDR3 comprises 15 residues. The chain's CDR3 is CASSETGWDGVALHF. The CDR3 region has the DNA TGTGCCAGCAGTGAAACAGGGTGGGATGGGGTCGCCCTCCACTTT.

V and J are TRBV5-1 and TRBJ2-5, with D maybe TRBD2 (6 bases). V lost 5 bases, J lost 2 bases, and 13 bases lay in between. Germline V CDR1 and CDR2: SGHRS, YFSETQ. The CDR3 runs 14 residues. As DNA, the CDR3 is TGCGCCAGCAGGGCGGGGCCGCTTCAAGAGACCCAGTACTTC. Translation: CASRAGPLQETQYF.